This entry describes one T cell receptor (beta chain). Authors' data handling: Amplification of reference gene primers provided the estimated nucleated cell counts. The table came from immunoSEQ multiplex PCR; TCRdb's copy has only in-frame clones and leaves some out. The DNA gave D and trimming, while V, J and clone size come from that table. The sample shows 150,000 to 200,000 clones, around 92% of them seen only once. The CDR3 extends over 15 amino acids. The ends lost 3 bases at V and 3 bases at J; junction bases unmatched: 6. Germline V gene data show CDR1 as DFQATT and CDR2 as SNEGSKA (reference sequence). The data originate from a study of blood T cell repertoires in COVID-19. Study at large: Material from acute and convalescent COVID-19 was sourced from the United States, Italy and Spain. Sample material is recorded as cDNA or gDNA derived from T cells, B-cell-depleted T cells, or PBMCs.

This sequence was found in a man in his sixties with acute or convalescent COVID-19. This chain uses TRBV20-1 with TRBJ2-1, with TRBD1 matching 9 bases. The sequencing input was peripheral blood. As DNA, the CDR3 is TGCAGTGCTAGTGGAGGACAGGGGTTCTACAATGAGCAGTTCTTC. It specifies CSASGGQGFYNEQFF.